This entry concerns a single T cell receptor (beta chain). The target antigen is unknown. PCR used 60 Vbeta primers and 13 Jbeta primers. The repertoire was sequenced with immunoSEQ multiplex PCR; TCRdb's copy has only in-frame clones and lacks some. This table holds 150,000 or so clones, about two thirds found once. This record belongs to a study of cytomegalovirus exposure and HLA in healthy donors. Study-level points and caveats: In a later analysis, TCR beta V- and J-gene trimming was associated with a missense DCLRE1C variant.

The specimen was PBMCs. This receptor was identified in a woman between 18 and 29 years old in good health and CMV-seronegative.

As DNA, the CDR3 is TGTGCCAGCTCACCAAGTTGGAGCTATAGCAATCAGCCCCAGCATTTT. Translating gives CASSPSWSYSNQPQHF. V gene TRBV18 combines with J gene TRBJ1-5, with D hard to call. This CDR3 region has 16 residues. CDR1 is KGHSH and CDR2 is LQKENI in the germline V gene. Trimming removed 2 bases at V and 0 bases at J, with 11 bases between.